This passage covers 14 T cell receptor beta chains from one sample sequenced in a study of cytomegalovirus exposure and HLA in healthy donors. Some clones are missing from TCRdb's copy, which holds only in-frame ones; the method was immunoSEQ multiplex PCR. The sample has some 65,000 clones, approximately 93% seen once; the top ten hold less than 4.5%. Sequenced input: PBMCs. All receptors derive from a young man in good health and CMV-seropositive.

Points on this clone: One end of the junction varies from germline; a read error may be responsible. This sequence joins TRBV2 and TRBJ2-5; 9 bases agree with TRBD1. The germline V gene has CDR1 SNHLY and CDR2 FYNNEI. The CDR3 covers 15 residues. DNA of the CDR3: TGTGCCAGCAGCGAAGACGGGACAGGGCAAGAGACCCAGTACTTC. Protein sequence: CASSEDGTGQETQYF.

This clone appeared a few times. The chain combines TRBV11-3 with TRBJ2-5; tentative D call: TRBD1 (5 bases). V dropped 5 bases and J dropped 0 bases, with 7 bases sitting between them. Germline V gene data show CDR1 as SGHNT and CDR2 as YENEEA. The CDR3 totals 13 residues. CDR3 nucleotides: TGTGCCAGCAGCCGACAGTACCAAGAGACCCAGTACTTC. Protein: CASSRQYQETQYF.

The rearrangement uses TRBV5-6 and TRBJ2-1, with D possibly matching TRBD2 (6 bases). The germline V and J ends were trimmed by 2 bases and 0 bases, with 15 bases remaining between them. This CDR3 spans 17 amino acids. Germline V gene data show CDR1 as SGHDT and CDR2 as YYEEEE. As DNA, the CDR3 is TGTGCCAGCAGCTTCGGGGGTGGTAGCGGCTCCTACAATGAGCAGTTCTTC. Protein product: CASSFGGGSGSYNEQFF.

The V call is TRBV6-6, the J call TRBJ2-1; 8 nucleotides align to TRBD1. The CDR3 has 14 amino acids. Per germline, CDR1 MNHNY and CDR2 SVGAGI (reference sequence). V shed 6 bases, J shed 2 bases, and the junction held 3 bases outside the gene matches. The CDR3 sequence: CASSGQGPYNEQFF. Here the CDR3 DNA reads TGTGCCAGCAGCGGACAGGGACCCTACAATGAGCAGTTCTTC.

This chain joins TRBV7-8 and TRBJ1-2; a weak D match, TRBD1 (5 bases). V dropped 5 bases and J dropped 5 bases, with 12 bases sitting between them. This CDR3 is built from 13 residues. Germline CDR1 and CDR2: SGHVS and FQNEAQ. This CDR3 reads CASSGVGGYGYTF. The DNA of the CDR3 is TGTGCCAGCAGCGGGGTGGGGGGATATGGCTACACCTTC.

This rearrangement joins TRBV5-4 to TRBJ2-1; D possibly corresponds to TRBD2 (6 bases). CDR1 is SGHNT, CDR2 YYREEE, per germline (reference sequence). This CDR3 has 16 amino acids. Trimming stripped 0 bases from V and 6 bases from J, with 16 bases between. CDR3 nucleotides: TGTGCCAGCAGCTTGGCCGGTCTAGCGTGGGCCAATGAGCAGTTCTTC. It codes for CASSLAGLAWANEQFF. Full variable domain (missing parts from reference TRBV5-4 and TRBJ2-1): ETGVTQSPTHLIKTRGQQVTLRCSSQSGHNTVSWYQQALGQGPQFIFQYYREEENGRGNFPPRFSGLQFPNYSSELNVNALELDDSALYLCASSLAGLAWANEQFFGPGTRLTVL.

The rearrangement links TRBV6-5 to TRBJ1-2; D is undetermined. Trimming took 0 bases from V and 4 from J, leaving 9 bases between them. CDR3 size: 14 residues. The germline gives CDR1 MNHEY, CDR2 SVGAGI. The DNA of the CDR3 is TGTGCCAGCAGTTACTCGACGGGAGTCTATGGCTACACCTTC. This codes for CASSYSTGVYGYTF.

The chain couples TRBV11-2 to TRBJ2-5, with a weak D call TRBD1 (6 bases). V lost 5 bases, J lost 1 base, and 11 bases lay in between. Germline CDR1 and CDR2: SGHAT and FQNNGV. CDR3 length: 14 amino acids. The DNA of the CDR3 is TGTGCCAGCAGCAAGAGGACAGCCCAAGAGACCCAGTACTTC. This gives the protein CASSKRTAQETQYF.

CDR3 nucleotides: TGTGCCAGCAGCGTTGGAGGGGGGGGCGCGTACGAGCAGTACTTC. It yields the protein CASSVGGGGAYEQYF. The chain carries TRBV11-2 and TRBJ2-7; possibly TRBD2 for D (7 bases). The V end was cut by 5 bases, the J end by 4 bases, with 18 bases between. Per the germline V gene, CDR1 is SGHAT and CDR2 is FQNNGV. The CDR3 length is 15 residues.

The rearrangement links TRBV5-4 to TRBJ2-7, with D possibly being TRBD1 (6 bases). The CDR3 spans 14 residues. In germline, CDR1 is SGHNT, CDR2 YYREEE (reference sequence). Trimming pared 0 bases from V and 6 bases from J, leaving 13 bases between. The CDR3, as DNA: TGTGCCAGCAGCTTGGGACAGGTTGGGCGCGAGCAGTACTTC. It encodes CASSLGQVGREQYF.

The rearrangement links TRBV28 to TRBJ2-5, with 10 bases aligning to TRBD1. This CDR3 region has 16 residues. Germline V gene sequence: CDR1 MDHEN, CDR2 SYDVKM. V shed 5 bases and J 5 bases; nucleotides not matched to a gene: 11. CDR3 DNA sequence: TGTGCCAGCAGTAAGTGGGACAGGGGCGCTCCGGAGACCCAGTACTTC. It encodes CASSKWDRGAPETQYF.

The V and J genes are TRBV19 and TRBJ2-2; TRBD2 matches 12 bases. The CDR3 has 17 residues. Trimming removed 5 bases from V and 6 bases from J; junction bases left unmatched: 10. CDR1 and CDR2 (germline): LNHDA, SQIVND (reference sequence). The CDR3 bases are TGTGCCAGTAGTGGCCCTCTAGCGGGGGGGCCTTCCGGGGAGCTGTTTTTT. The encoded protein is CASSGPLAGGPSGELFF.

This clone was found once. This chain links TRBV28 with TRBJ2-3, with 10 bases identical to TRBD2. With V trimmed by 3 bases and J by 5 bases, 29 bases remained unmatched. CDR3 size: 23 residues. Looked up from germline, CDR1 is MDHEN and CDR2 is SYDVKM. CDR3 amino acids: CASSLAQGPDFLSSGRRKDTQYF. The CDR3 DNA reads TGTGCCAGCAGTTTGGCGCAGGGGCCAGACTTTCTATCTAGCGGGAGAAGGAAAGATACGCAGTATTTT.

The chain has TRBV5-4 and TRBJ2-1, with 8 bases lining up with TRBD1. Unmatched junction bases numbered 19, after V lost 3 bases and J lost 8 bases. The CDR3 has 18 amino acids. Germline V lookup: CDR1 SGHNT, CDR2 YYREEE (reference sequence). CDR3 region: CASSSSRQITGGTDEQFF. The CDR3 DNA reads as TGTGCCAGCAGCTCCTCACGACAAATCACAGGGGGTACTGATGAGCAGTTCTTC.